The present T cell receptor (beta chain) was sequenced within a study of blood T cell repertoires in COVID-19. Here immunoSEQ multiplex PCR was the method, and the copy in TCRdb shows in-frame clones only, minus some. The top ten hold more than 3% of the sample, which has 150,000 to 200,000 clones, roughly 86% seen once. Trimming stripped 5 bases from V and 4 bases from J, with 24 bases between. The CDR3 runs to 18 residues. The V gene's germline CDR1 is SEHNR and CDR2 FQNEAQ (reference sequence). The V call is TRBV7-9, the J call TRBJ1-5; possibly TRBD1 for D (5 bases). The clonotype comes from a man aged 70 or older with acute or convalescent COVID-19. Input material: peripheral blood. The chain's CDR3 is CASSQVFPGQGRNQPQHF. The DNA for the CDR3 is TGTGCCAGCAGCCAAGTTTTCCCCGGGCAGGGTAGGAATCAGCCCCAGCATTTT.